The 13 T cell receptor beta chains listed next were all sequenced from one sample in a study of PD-1 blockade in classical Hodgkin lymphoma. Some clones are missing from TCRdb's copy, which holds only in-frame ones; the method was immunoSEQ multiplex PCR. The sample yields about 15,000 clones, about 61% seen once. No patient escaped relapse after autologous stem cell transplantation, and brentuximab vedotin exposure varied. Source: peripheral blood mononuclear cells (PBMCs), taken at baseline. The receptors come from a human donor with classical Hodgkin lymphoma.

The chain carries TRBV7-2 and TRBJ2-5; D gene ambiguous. The V gene's germline CDR1 is SGHTA and CDR2 FQGNSA. This CDR3 has 14 amino acids. V dropped 1 base and J dropped 7 bases, with 13 bases sitting between them. This CDR3 is CASSLGASIGTQYF. The CDR3 DNA is TGTGCCAGCAGCTTAGGTGCTAGTATTGGGACCCAGTACTTC.

The chain is built from TRBV19 and TRBJ2-7; maybe TRBD2 (6 bases). The germline CDR1 and CDR2 sequences are LNHDA and SQIVND (reference sequence). This CDR3 region has 15 residues. The ends were cut back, 1 base at V and 0 bases at J, with 10 bases in the middle. DNA of the CDR3: TGTGCCAGTAGTATAGCCGGGGGAAGCTCCTACGAGCAGTACTTC. This gives the protein CASSIAGGSSYEQYF.

This clone came up once. The CDR3: CASSGQGQGYYEQYF. As DNA, the CDR3 is TGTGCCAGCAGTGGACAGGGCCAGGGGTACTACGAGCAGTACTTC. The rearrangement uses TRBV2 and TRBJ2-7; 7 bases agree with TRBD1. The ends lost 4 bases at V and 3 bases at J; junction bases unmatched: 9. CDR1 is SNHLY and CDR2 is FYNNEI in the germline V gene. The CDR3 totals 15 residues. Drawing the rest from reference TRBV2 and TRBJ2-7, the complete variable domain is EPEVTQTPSHQVTQMGQEVILRCVPISNHLYFYWYRQILGQKVEFLVSFYNNEISEKSEIFDDQFSVERPDGSNFTLKIRSTKLEDSAMYFCASSGQGQGYYEQYFGPGTRLTVT.

The chain has TRBV9 and TRBJ2-1, with 9 bases aligning to TRBD1. This CDR3 has 19 amino acids. Germline values: CDR1 SGDLS, CDR2 YYNGEE. With 7 bases clipped from V and 1 base from J, the junction kept 18 bases outside the gene matches. CDR3 amino acids: CASCTTITSGTGSYNEQFF. DNA for the CDR3: TGTGCCAGCTGCACGACAATCACATCCGGGACAGGGTCCTACAATGAGCAGTTCTTC. The whole variable domain, filled in from reference TRBV9 and TRBJ2-1, reads DSGVTQTPKHLITATGQRVTLRCSPRSGDLSVYWYQQSLDQGLQFLIQYYNGEERAKGNILERFSAQQFPDLHSELNLSSLELGDSALYFCASCTTITSGTGSYNEQFFGPGTRLTVL.

The chain employs TRBV28 and TRBJ2-5; 9 bases fit TRBD1. The trim removed 4 bases at V and 3 bases at J, leaving 6 bases unmatched. CDR3 length: 15 residues. Germline V gives CDR1 MDHEN, CDR2 SYDVKM. CDR3 bases: TGTGCCAGCAGTTCCTCCCGGACAGGGGAAGAGACCCAGTACTTC. It specifies CASSSSRTGEETQYF.

J is TRBJ2-2 and V is TRBV5-8; TRBD1 agrees at 10 bases. V was clipped by 1 base and J by 3 bases; unmatched bases: 3. Looked up from germline, CDR1 is SGHTS and CDR2 is YDEGEE. CDR3 size: 16 residues. CDR3 sequence: CASSLWTGGDTGELFF. CDR3 in DNA: TGTGCCAGCAGCTTGTGGACAGGGGGGGACACCGGGGAGCTGTTTTTT.

V usage is TRBV19 and J usage is TRBJ2-1; D tentatively fits TRBD1 or TRBD2 (5 bases each). Germline assignment: CDR1 LNHDA and CDR2 SQIVND (reference sequence). The V end lost 3 bases, the J end lost 3 bases, and 12 bases lay between the germline ends. The CDR3 extends over 15 amino acids. The CDR3 bases are TGTGCCAGTAGTATCTCCGGGACCAACTACAATGAGCAGTTCTTC. It yields the protein CASSISGTNYNEQFF.

This chain uses TRBV27 with TRBJ1-1, with a possible D match to TRBD1 (6 bases). Germline V CDR1 and CDR2: MNHEY, SMNVEV (reference sequence). The CDR3 consists of 14 residues. The V end was cut by 6 bases, the J end by 1 base, with 12 bases between. The CDR3 region is CASRNYRENTEAFF. The DNA of the CDR3 is TGTGCCAGCAGGAACTACAGGGAGAACACTGAAGCTTTCTTT.

The chain links TRBV6-5 to TRBJ2-2, with no clear D. The V end lost 3 bases, the J end lost 1 base, and 12 bases lay between the germline ends. Germline loops: CDR1 MNHEY, CDR2 SVGAGI. This CDR3 comprises 16 residues. CDR3 in amino acids: CASSYRRVGNTGELFF. In DNA, the CDR3 is TGTGCCAGCAGTTATCGAAGAGTAGGGAACACCGGGGAGCTGTTTTTT.

By share, this clone ranks as medium-sized. The chain combines TRBV5-4 with TRBJ2-7; TRBD1 agrees at 8 bases. With 7 bases clipped from V and 3 bases from J, the junction kept 21 bases outside the gene matches. The CDR3 loop spans 18 amino acids. Germline V gene lookup returns CDR1 SGHNT and CDR2 YYREEE (reference sequence). CDR3 sequence reads: CASFARGRGREPRYEQYF. CDR3 sequence (DNA): TGTGCCAGCTTCGCCCGCGGCAGGGGGCGCGAACCCCGCTACGAGCAGTACTTC.

The chain joins TRBV5-6 to TRBJ1-5; D call uncertain. Germline assignment: CDR1 SGHDT and CDR2 YYEEEE. The CDR3 loop spans 13 amino acids. Trimming pared 0 bases from V and 6 bases from J, leaving 7 bases between. The CDR3 nucleotides are TGTGCCAGCAGCTTGGCGGGTGGTCAGCCCCAGCATTTT. It specifies CASSLAGGQPQHF.

The V and J genes are TRBV5-8 and TRBJ2-7; TRBD2 might be the D (5 bases). Trimming took off 0 bases at V and 0 bases at J, with 10 bases between the two ends. CDR1 is SGHTS and CDR2 is YDEGEE in the germline V gene. This CDR3 has 15 amino acids. Here the CDR3 DNA reads TGTGCCAGCAGCTTGGGGTTAGCGAGCTCCTACGAGCAGTACTTC. Translated: CASSLGLASSYEQYF. Supplemented by reference TRBV5-8 and TRBJ2-7, the full variable domain reads EAGVTQSPTHLIKTRGQQATLRCSPISGHTSVYWYQQALGLGLQFLLWYDEGEERNRGNFPPRFSGRQFPNYSSELNVNALELEDSALYLCASSLGLASSYEQYFGPGTRLTVT.

This chain connects TRBV4-3 to TRBJ1-2; tentatively, D is TRBD1 (5 bases). CDR3 length: 15 residues. Trimming cost V 0 bases and J 4 bases, with 12 bases left between them. CDR1 is LGHNA, CDR2 YSLEER, per germline. The CDR3 nucleotides read TGCGCCAGCAGCCAAGATTGGAGGGGCAGCTATGGCTACACCTTC. Translated, it gives CASSQDWRGSYGYTF.